This T cell receptor beta chain was sequenced during a study of blood T cell repertoires in COVID-19. As for the study in general: From the United States, Italy and Spain came samples of acute and convalescent COVID-19. PBMCs, B-cell-depleted T cells, or T cells were the source of the cDNA or gDNA that made up the material.

This CDR3 has 14 amino acids. Authors' analysis steps: Amplification of reference gene primers provided the estimated nucleated cell counts. This table comes from immunoSEQ multiplex PCR, and its TCRdb copy is limited to in-frame clones, with some not included. V and J calls plus clone size are reproduced from that table; the DNA served to infer D and trimming. This sample has over 150,000 clones, with 86% found just once. Sample: peripheral blood. The source of this sequence is a man aged 45-60 years with active or convalescent COVID-19. The V gene is TRBV21-1, the J gene TRBJ2-7; the table's D call, TRBD1, was not checked against the DNA. TRBV21-1 is given as a pseudogene. CDR3 sequence reads: CASTPNRDANEQYF. The CDR3 bases are TGTGCCAGCACCCCGAACAGGGACGCTAACGAGCAGTACTTC.